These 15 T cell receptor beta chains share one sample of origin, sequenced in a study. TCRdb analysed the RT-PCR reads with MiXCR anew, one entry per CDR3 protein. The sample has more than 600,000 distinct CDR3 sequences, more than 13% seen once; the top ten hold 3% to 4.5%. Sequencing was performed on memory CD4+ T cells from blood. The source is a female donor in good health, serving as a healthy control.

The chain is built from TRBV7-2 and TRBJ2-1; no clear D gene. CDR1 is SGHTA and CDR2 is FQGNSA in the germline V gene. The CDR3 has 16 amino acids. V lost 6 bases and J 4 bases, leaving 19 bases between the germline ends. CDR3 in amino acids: CASSRDLMGYYNEQFF. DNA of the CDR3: TGTGCCAGCAGTCGAGATCTGATGGGGTATTACAATGAGCAGTTCTTC.

CDR3: CASSQFPGPINQPQHF. The CDR3 DNA reads TGTGCCAGCAGCCAATTTCCGGGGCCTATCAATCAGCCCCAGCATTTT. The chain is built from TRBV14 and TRBJ1-5, with a tentative D call TRBD1 (5 bases). The length of the CDR3 is 16 residues. Deletions cut 2 bases from V and 3 bases from J, with 14 bases between. From germline, CDR1 is SGHDN and CDR2 FVKESK. Complete variable domain (other parts from reference TRBV14 and TRBJ1-5): EAGVTQFPSHSVIEKGQTVTLRCDPISGHDNLYWYRRVMGKEIKFLLHFVKESKQDESGMPNNRFLAERTGGTYSTLKVQPAELEDSGVYFCASSQFPGPINQPQHFGDGTRLSIL.

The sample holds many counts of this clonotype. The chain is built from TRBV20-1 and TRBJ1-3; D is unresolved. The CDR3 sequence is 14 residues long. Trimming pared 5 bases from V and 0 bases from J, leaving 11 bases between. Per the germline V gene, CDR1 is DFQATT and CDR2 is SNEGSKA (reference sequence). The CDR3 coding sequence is TGCAGTGCTCCTTTATTCGGCTCTGGAAACACCATATATTTT. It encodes CSAPLFGSGNTIYF.

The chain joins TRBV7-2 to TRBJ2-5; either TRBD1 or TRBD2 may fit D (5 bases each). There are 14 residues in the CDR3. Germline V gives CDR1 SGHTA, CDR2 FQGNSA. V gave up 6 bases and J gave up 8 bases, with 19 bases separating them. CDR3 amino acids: CASSYSPGQKTQYF. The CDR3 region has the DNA TGTGCCAGCAGTTATTCCCCGGGGCAAAAAACCCAGTACTTC.

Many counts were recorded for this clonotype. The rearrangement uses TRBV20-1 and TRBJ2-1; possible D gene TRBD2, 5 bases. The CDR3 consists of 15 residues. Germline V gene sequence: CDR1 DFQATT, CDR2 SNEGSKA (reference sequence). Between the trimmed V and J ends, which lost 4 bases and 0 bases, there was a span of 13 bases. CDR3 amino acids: CSAIGWRSSYNEQFF. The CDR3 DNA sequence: TGCAGTGCTATAGGTTGGAGGAGCTCCTACAATGAGCAGTTCTTC.

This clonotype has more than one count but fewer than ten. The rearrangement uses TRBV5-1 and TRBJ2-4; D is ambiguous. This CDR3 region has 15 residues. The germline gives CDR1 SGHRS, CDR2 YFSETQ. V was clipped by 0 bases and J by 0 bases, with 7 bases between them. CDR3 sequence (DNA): TGCGCCAGCAGCTTGGGGGCGGTAGCCAAAAACATTCAGTACTTC. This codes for CASSLGAVAKNIQYF.

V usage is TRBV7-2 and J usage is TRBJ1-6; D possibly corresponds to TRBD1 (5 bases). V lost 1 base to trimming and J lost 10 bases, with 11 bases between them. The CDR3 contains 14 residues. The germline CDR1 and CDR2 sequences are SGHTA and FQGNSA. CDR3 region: CASSLGQPGSPLHF. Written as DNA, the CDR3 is TGTGCCAGCAGCTTAGGACAGCCGGGGTCACCCCTCCACTTT.

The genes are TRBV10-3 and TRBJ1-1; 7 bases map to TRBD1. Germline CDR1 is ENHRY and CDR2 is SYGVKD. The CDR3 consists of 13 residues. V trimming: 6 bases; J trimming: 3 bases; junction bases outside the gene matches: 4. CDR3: CAIRGQRDTEAFF. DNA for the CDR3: TGTGCCATCAGGGGACAGAGAGACACTGAAGCTTTCTTT.

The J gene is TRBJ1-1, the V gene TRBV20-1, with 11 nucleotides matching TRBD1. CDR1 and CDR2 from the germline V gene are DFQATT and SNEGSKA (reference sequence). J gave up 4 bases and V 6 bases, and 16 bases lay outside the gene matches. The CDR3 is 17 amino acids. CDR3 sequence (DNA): TGCAGTGCCTCGGACGGGACAGGGGGAGGCTTGGGCACTGAAGCTTTCTTT. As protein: CSASDGTGGGLGTEAFF.

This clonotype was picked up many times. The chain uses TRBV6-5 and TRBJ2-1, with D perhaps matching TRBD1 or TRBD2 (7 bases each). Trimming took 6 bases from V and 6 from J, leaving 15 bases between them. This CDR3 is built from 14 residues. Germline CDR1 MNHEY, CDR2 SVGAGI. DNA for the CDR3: TGTGCCAGCAGCGGGGGAGGGGGCCGCAATGAGCAGTTCTTC. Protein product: CASSGGGGRNEQFF.

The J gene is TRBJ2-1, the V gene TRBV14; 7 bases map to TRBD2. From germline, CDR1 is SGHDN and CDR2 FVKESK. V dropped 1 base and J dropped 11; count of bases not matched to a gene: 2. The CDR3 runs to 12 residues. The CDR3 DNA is TGTGCCAGCAGCCAAGGAGCGGGAAAGCAGTTCTTC. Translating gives CASSQGAGKQFF.

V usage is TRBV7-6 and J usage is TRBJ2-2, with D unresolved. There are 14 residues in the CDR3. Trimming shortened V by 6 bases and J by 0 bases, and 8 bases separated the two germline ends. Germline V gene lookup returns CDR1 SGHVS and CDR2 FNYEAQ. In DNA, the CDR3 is TGTGCCAGCAGGAGAGATACGAACACCGGGGAGCTGTTTTTT. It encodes CASRRDTNTGELFF.

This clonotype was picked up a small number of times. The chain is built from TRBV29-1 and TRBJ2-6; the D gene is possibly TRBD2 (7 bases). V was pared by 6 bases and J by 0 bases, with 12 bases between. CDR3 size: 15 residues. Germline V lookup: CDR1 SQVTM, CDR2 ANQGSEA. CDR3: CSVGGAGSGANVLTF. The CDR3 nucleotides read TGCAGCGTAGGGGGGGCAGGCTCTGGGGCCAACGTCCTGACTTTC.

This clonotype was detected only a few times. DNA for the CDR3: TGTGCCAGCAGTTACGTGTTAAACACTGAAGCTTTCTTT. Translating gives CASSYVLNTEAFF. The rearrangement joins TRBV6-6 to TRBJ1-1; D remains ambiguous. There are 13 residues in the CDR3. Germline-derived CDR1 and CDR2 are MNHNY and SVGAGI (reference sequence). V lost 2 bases and J lost 2, with 6 bases in between.

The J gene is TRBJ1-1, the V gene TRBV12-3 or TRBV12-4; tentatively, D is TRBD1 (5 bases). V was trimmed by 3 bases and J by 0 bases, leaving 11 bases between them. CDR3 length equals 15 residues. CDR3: CASSLRGTVNTEAFF. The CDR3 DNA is TGTGCCAGCAGTTTGAGAGGGACGGTGAACACTGAAGCTTTCTTT.